The 7 T cell receptor beta chains reported below all come from one sample, sequenced in a study of blood T cell repertoires in COVID-19. Only in-frame clones appear in the TCRdb table, and some are missing; sequencing was by immunoSEQ multiplex PCR. This sample has fewer than 90,000 clones; approximately 79% occur once, and the top ten carry 13% to 15%. Sequenced: peripheral blood. These receptors were obtained from a woman of 80 years or more with acute or convalescent COVID-19.

The rearrangement links TRBV19 to TRBJ1-1, with a weak D call TRBD1 (6 bases). V was cut by 3 bases and J by 6 bases, with 20 bases left in between. The CDR3 contains 16 residues. CDR1 and CDR2 (germline): LNHDA, SQIVND (reference sequence). This CDR3 reads CASSIRGQGSNAEAFF. The CDR3 region has the DNA TGTGCCAGTAGTATCAGGGGTCAGGGAAGCAATGCTGAAGCTTTCTTT.

This chain links TRBV10-3 with TRBJ2-7, with 7 bases identical to TRBD1. After removal of 2 bases from V and 8 bases from J, the junction contained 9 bases not matched to a gene. The CDR3 sequence is 14 residues long. Germline loops: CDR1 ENHRY, CDR2 SYGVKD. CDR3 protein: CAISEAGTENKQYF. The CDR3 coding sequence is TGTGCCATCAGTGAGGCCGGGACAGAGAACAAGCAGTACTTC.

The chain carries TRBV2 and TRBJ1-3; TRBD1 is a possible D gene (5 bases). Trimming cost V 2 bases and J 0 bases, with 11 bases left between them. Per germline, CDR1 SNHLY and CDR2 FYNNEI. The CDR3 has 16 amino acids. CDR3 in DNA: TGTGCCAGCAGTGAACTGGGGCCCCACTCTGGAAACACCATATATTTT. Translating gives CASSELGPHSGNTIYF.

The V call is TRBV7-2, the J call TRBJ2-3; TRBD1 matches at 7 bases. The CDR3 covers 16 residues. J gave up 5 bases and V 1 base, and 9 bases lay outside the gene matches. Germline loops: CDR1 SGHTA, CDR2 FQGNSA. The CDR3 sequence: CASSLGGRQGRDTQYF. For the CDR3, the DNA is TGTGCCAGCAGCTTAGGGGGGCGACAGGGTAGAGATACGCAGTATTTT.

The chain has TRBV5-1 and TRBJ2-5, with TRBD2 matching over 11 bases. CDR1 is SGHRS and CDR2 is YFSETQ in the germline V gene. The trim removed 6 bases at V and 5 bases at J, leaving 6 bases unmatched. CDR3 length: 14 residues. The CDR3 is CASNLAGGPETQYF. DNA of the CDR3: TGCGCCAGCAATCTAGCGGGGGGTCCGGAGACCCAGTACTTC.

This clone was counted only a few times. The V call is TRBV6-5, the J call TRBJ1-2; no definite D call. This CDR3 has 13 residues. The germline CDR1 and CDR2 sequences are MNHEY and SVGAGI. Trimming cost V 6 bases and J 4 bases, with 12 bases left between them. As DNA, the CDR3 is TGTGCCAGCAGGCCCCTGAGGGTCTATGGCTACACCTTC. As protein: CASRPLRVYGYTF.

The V call is TRBV5-1, the J call TRBJ1-1; D unresolved. Trimming stripped 0 bases from V and 1 base from J, with 7 bases between. Germline-derived CDR1 and CDR2 are SGHRS and YFSETQ. The length of the CDR3 is 14 residues. The CDR3 reads CASSLGHPNTEAFF. The CDR3 DNA sequence: TGCGCCAGCAGCTTGGGACACCCGAACACTGAAGCTTTCTTT.